Below, 16 T cell receptor beta chains from the same sample are listed, as sequenced in a study of blood T cell repertoires in COVID-19 (TCRdb year 2020). Receptor libraries were prepared by the immunoSEQ multiplex PCR assay. TCRdb took over this immuneACCESS table, retaining in-frame rearrangements with V and J assigned. Such tables are incomplete; in checked studies, under half of the missing clones stem from an unresolved V gene, and the remainder is unexplained. This sample lists roughly 230,000 clones; around 80% were detected once. The ten largest clones take up over 9.5% of the sample. Material: peripheral blood. The receptors here all came from a woman older than 75 with COVID-19, enrolled during active disease.

This CDR3 is CASSKGRVEEKLFF. The CDR3 DNA is TGCGCCAGCTCAAAGGGCAGGGTCGAGGAAAAACTGTTTTTT. The chain couples TRBV5-1 to TRBJ1-4, with D possibly TRBD1 on 5 matching bases. The V and J ends lost 7 bases and 8 bases respectively, with 18 bases between them. The CDR3 runs 14 residues. The germline CDR1 and CDR2 sequences are SGHRS and YFSETQ.

This clone has more than one count but fewer than ten. The V and J genes are TRBV6-5 and TRBJ1-3; 7 bases agree with TRBD1. This CDR3 has 12 residues. Unmatched junction bases numbered 0, after V lost 6 bases and J lost 4 bases. Germline CDR1 MNHEY, CDR2 SVGAGI. The CDR3 sequence is CASRGQGNTIYF. The DNA for the CDR3 is TGTGCCAGCAGGGGACAGGGAAACACCATATATTTT.

This chain joins TRBV2 and TRBJ1-5; no definite D call. V was shortened by 6 bases and J by 7 bases, with 19 bases between the two germline ends. The CDR3 spans 15 residues. Germline-derived CDR1 and CDR2 are SNHLY and FYNNEI. In nucleotides, the CDR3 is TGTGCCAGCAGGGTGGACTCGGGGAGAGGGCAGCCCCAGCATTTT. Amino acids: CASRVDSGRGQPQHF.

Worth noting for this clone: Other DNA sequences in the same sample also yield this CDR3. The CDR3 is CASSPQGVGEKLFF. In nucleotides, the CDR3 is TGTGCCAGCTCACCACAGGGAGTAGGTGAAAAACTGTTTTTT. The chain employs TRBV18 and TRBJ1-4; D gene ambiguous. Germline V CDR1 and CDR2: KGHSH, LQKENI. Trimming pared 1 base from V and 7 bases from J, leaving 10 bases between. The CDR3 length is 14 residues.

Only one count was recorded for this clone. The chain joins TRBV2 to TRBJ2-1, with D tentatively TRBD2 (7 bases). The length of the CDR3 is 15 residues. Germline CDR1 SNHLY, CDR2 FYNNEI. Trimming removed 2 bases from V and 7 bases from J, with 15 bases in between. In DNA form, the CDR3 reads TGTGCCAGCAGTGAAAGATGGGGGGGCATAAATGAGCAGTTCTTC. Amino acids: CASSERWGGINEQFF.

The chain is built from TRBV7-9 and TRBJ2-1, with 10 bases aligning to TRBD2. V lost 5 bases to trimming and J lost 5 bases; unmatched junction nucleotides: 3. The germline V gene has CDR1 SEHNR and CDR2 FQNEAQ (reference sequence). The CDR3 consists of 14 residues. The CDR3 DNA reads as TGTGCCAGCAGCGCTAGCGGGAGCCACAATGAGCAGTTCTTC. It is translated as CASSASGSHNEQFF.

The CDR3 nucleotides read TGTGCCGTCCAACGGGACACCTCCTACGAGCAGTACGTC. It encodes CAVQRDTSYEQYV. The chain uses TRBV10-3 and TRBJ2-7, with D tentatively TRBD1 (6 bases). Trimming stripped 11 bases from V and 0 bases from J, with 14 bases between. The CDR3 extends over 13 amino acids. The germline V gene encodes CDR1 ENHRY and CDR2 SYGVKD.

The chain is built from TRBV3-1 (or the pseudogene TRBV3-2) and TRBJ2-5; 13 bases match TRBD2. Per the germline V gene, CDR1 is LGHDT and CDR2 is YNNKEL (reference sequence). After removal of 1 base from V and 5 bases from J, the junction contained 7 bases not matched to a gene. The CDR3 is 17 residues long. CDR3 in DNA: TGTGCCAGCAGCCAAGTGCAACTAGCGGGGGGGCCCGAGACCCAGTACTTC. This translates into CASSQVQLAGGPETQYF.

The chain has TRBV5-6 and TRBJ1-4; no clear D. Per the germline V gene, CDR1 is SGHDT and CDR2 is YYEEEE. CDR3 size: 15 residues. The ends were cut back, 0 bases at V and 5 bases at J, with 11 bases in the middle. CDR3 in amino acids: CASSLGVLSNEKLFF. The CDR3 nucleotides read TGTGCCAGCAGCTTGGGCGTCCTTTCCAATGAAAAACTGTTTTTT.

The chain carries TRBV9 and TRBJ2-7; TRBD2 might be the D (5 bases). CDR1 is SGDLS and CDR2 is YYNGEE in the germline V gene. CDR3 length: 16 residues. V was trimmed by 3 bases and J by 3 bases, leaving 19 bases between them. Here the CDR3 DNA reads TGTGCCAGCAGCGGGGGAGAAAGGTTCTTCGACTACGAGCAGTACTTC. Its translation is CASSGGERFFDYEQYF.

This clone was detected once. The V and J genes are TRBV7-9 and TRBJ1-4, with unresolved D. Trimming left V 0 bases short and J 4 bases short, with 6 bases between. This CDR3 has 14 amino acids. The V gene's germline CDR1 is SEHNR and CDR2 FQNEAQ (reference sequence). CDR3 sequence (DNA): TGTGCCAGCAGCTTAGCAGCTTATAATGAAAAACTGTTTTTT. Translation gives CASSLAAYNEKLFF. Full variable domain (remainder filled in from reference TRBV7-9 and TRBJ1-4): DTGVSQNPRHKITKRGQNVTFRCDPISEHNRLYWYRQTLGQGPEFLTYFQNEAQLEKSRLLSDRFSAERPKGSFSTLEIQRTEQGDSAMYLCASSLAAYNEKLFFGSGTQLSVL.

V is TRBV25-1 and J is TRBJ2-5, with D hard to call. Germline CDR1 and CDR2: MGHDK and SYGVNS. CDR3 length equals 12 residues. V lost 6 bases, J lost 2 bases, and 7 bases lay in between. The chain's CDR3 is CASSQRQETQYF. The CDR3 DNA reads TGTGCCAGCAGCCAGCGACAAGAGACCCAGTACTTC.

V usage is TRBV3-1 (or the pseudogene TRBV3-2) and J usage is TRBJ1-2, with D possibly being TRBD1 (5 bases). Germline V gives CDR1 LGHDT, CDR2 YNNKEL (reference sequence). The CDR3 length is 12 residues. Trimming stripped 4 bases from V and 8 bases from J, with 11 bases between. The CDR3: CASSPQGNGYTF. Here the CDR3 DNA reads TGTGCCAGCAGCCCTCAGGGTAACGGCTACACCTTC.

This chain uses TRBV14 with TRBJ2-7; maybe TRBD1 (6 bases). The V gene's germline CDR1 is SGHDN and CDR2 FVKESK. With 4 bases removed from V and 1 base from J, the gap between germline ends came to 11 bases. The CDR3 spans 14 residues. In DNA, the CDR3 is TGTGCCAGCAGCCGGACCACAGGGTCCTACGAGCAGTACTTC. Amino acid sequence: CASSRTTGSYEQYF.

This clone was observed a handful of times. This chain links TRBV10-3 with TRBJ2-3; no definite D call. V shed 3 bases and J shed 5 bases, with 15 bases lying between them. This CDR3 comprises 15 residues. Germline V gives CDR1 ENHRY, CDR2 SYGVKD. The CDR3 protein is CAISDRSSVGDTQYF. Here the CDR3 DNA reads TGTGCCATCAGTGACCGGAGTAGTGTTGGAGATACGCAGTATTTT.

The chain employs TRBV28 and TRBJ1-2; TRBD1 might be the D (6 bases). The germline V and J ends were trimmed by 10 bases and 5 bases, with 14 bases remaining between them. This CDR3 region has 12 residues. In germline, CDR1 is MDHEN, CDR2 SYDVKM. CDR3 in DNA: TGTGCCATCACGGACAGAGTTTATGGCTACACCTTC. Protein product: CAITDRVYGYTF.